The 17 T cell receptor beta chains in this list originate from one sample, sequenced in a study of blood T cell repertoires in COVID-19. Method: immunoSEQ multiplex PCR; TCRdb's copy keeps in-frame clones and lacks some. Of about 220,000 clones in the sample, 84% are singletons; the top ten hold 6.8%. Input material: PBMCs or T cells enriched from blood (not recorded which). The receptors were sampled from a woman between 40 and 50 years old who had recovered from COVID-19.

The rearrangement uses TRBV6-5 and TRBJ1-2; 11 nucleotides line up with TRBD1. V lost 4 bases to trimming and J lost 6 bases; unmatched junction nucleotides: 10. Germline CDR1 and CDR2: MNHEY and SVGAGI. This CDR3 is built from 16 residues. CDR3 residues: CASSSERGQGAHGYTF. The CDR3 nucleotides read TGTGCCAGCAGTTCCGAAAGAGGACAGGGGGCACATGGCTACACCTTC.

This sequence joins TRBV7-2 and TRBJ1-5; the D gene is possibly TRBD1 (6 bases). Looked up from germline, CDR1 is SGHTA and CDR2 is FQGNSA. CDR3 length: 15 residues. V was clipped by 6 bases and J by 4 bases, with 16 bases between them. In DNA, the CDR3 is TGTGCCAGCAGTCGTTCAGGGGCCTCTAATCAGCCCCAGCATTTT. It encodes CASSRSGASNQPQHF.

The V gene is TRBV29-1, the J gene TRBJ1-2; 7 nucleotides agree with TRBD1. Losses at the gene ends were 5 bases for V and 6 bases for J; bases not matched to a gene: 3. This CDR3 is 11 amino acids long. The germline CDR1 and CDR2 sequences are SQVTM and ANQGSEA. The CDR3 coding sequence is TGCAGCGTTCCCGGGACAGATGGCTACACCTTC. Translated: CSVPGTDGYTF.

This chain joins TRBV7-2 and TRBJ2-7, with 8 positions matching TRBD2. The germline V gene has CDR1 SGHTA and CDR2 FQGNSA. The V and J ends lost 5 bases and 3 bases, in that order; junction bases with no gene match: 6. The CDR3 sequence is 14 residues long. In DNA form, the CDR3 reads TGTGCCAGCAGCCCGTGGCGGGAGGTCTACGAGCAGTACTTC. It encodes CASSPWREVYEQYF.

This clone was recorded only once. The V call is TRBV10-3, the J call TRBJ1-4; D unclear. V lost 4 bases to trimming and J lost 0 bases, with 15 bases between them. The CDR3 covers 17 residues. CDR1 and CDR2 from the germline V gene are ENHRY and SYGVKD. The CDR3 DNA reads TGTGCCATCAGTGCAAAGAGGGTCGTTGCAACTAATGAAAAACTGTTTTTT. As protein: CAISAKRVVATNEKLFF.

With respect to this clone: This likely comes from a read error, as the CDR3 has no conserved phenylalanine or tryptophan at its end. It is unclear where the CDR3 begins or ends on the DNA, so no DNA is shown, and the CDR3 is as TCRdb lists it. The chain employs TRBV14 and TRBJ2-7; TRBD2, the D gene given by the table, was not confirmed from the DNA. The germline V gene encodes CDR1 SGHDN and CDR2 FVKESK. Termini included, the CDR3 measures 13 amino acids. The CDR3 here is CASSQDTLGEREY.

The chain joins TRBV28 to TRBJ1-5; 9 bases line up with TRBD1. The ends lost 5 bases at V and 5 bases at J; junction bases unmatched: 10. The CDR3 loop spans 16 amino acids. From germline, CDR1 is MDHEN and CDR2 SYDVKM. CDR3 sequence reads: CASSHLRDREDQPQHF. CDR3 sequence (DNA): TGTGCCAGCAGTCACCTCCGGGACAGGGAGGATCAGCCCCAGCATTTT.

Here the CDR3 DNA reads TGTGCCAGCACCGAAATGGGGAGAGGCACGCAGTATTTT. It yields the protein CASTEMGRGTQYF. This chain links TRBV6-5 with TRBJ2-3, with D perhaps TRBD2 (5 bases). This CDR3 region has 13 residues. V was clipped by 7 bases and J by 9 bases, with 17 bases between them. Germline V gene data show CDR1 as MNHEY and CDR2 as SVGAGI.

The chain has TRBV10-1 and TRBJ2-4, with D maybe TRBD2 (5 bases). The length of the CDR3 is 14 residues. From germline, CDR1 is WNHNN and CDR2 SYGVQD (reference sequence). V was clipped by 7 bases and J by 4 bases, with 14 bases between them. The CDR3 sequence: CASTRGPGKNIQYF. The CDR3 coding sequence is TGCGCCAGCACCCGCGGCCCGGGGAAAAACATTCAGTACTTC.

The rearrangement links TRBV24-1 to TRBJ1-2; 7 positions match TRBD1. CDR1 KGHDR and CDR2 SFDVKD come from the germline V gene. The CDR3 spans 14 residues. The trim removed 5 bases at V and 4 bases at J, leaving 6 bases unmatched. CDR3 residues: CATSGRDSRYGYTF. Here the CDR3 DNA reads TGTGCCACCAGTGGGCGGGACAGTCGCTATGGCTACACCTTC.

This clone was observed a single time. The rearrangement uses TRBV5-4 and TRBJ1-3; TRBD1 is a possible D gene (5 bases). Germline CDR1 SGHNT, CDR2 YYREEE (reference sequence). Deletions cut 4 bases from V and 0 bases from J, with 8 bases between. This CDR3 is built from 14 residues. The CDR3 DNA reads TGTGCCAGCAGCCGACAGATCTCTGGAAACACCATATATTTT. As protein: CASSRQISGNTIYF.

The chain carries TRBV10-3 and TRBJ2-7, with 11 bases aligning to TRBD2. The germline V gene has CDR1 ENHRY and CDR2 SYGVKD. V lost 10 bases, J lost 7 bases, and 9 bases stayed unmatched. The CDR3 has 13 amino acids. CDR3 amino acids: CATLAGGPMEQYF. The CDR3 DNA reads as TGTGCCACCCTAGCGGGAGGCCCTATGGAGCAGTACTTC.

The chain has TRBV3-1 (or the pseudogene TRBV3-2) and TRBJ1-5; D uncertain. Trimming left V 1 base short and J 0 bases short, with 4 bases between. The germline gives CDR1 LGHDT, CDR2 YNNKEL (reference sequence). The CDR3 consists of 14 residues. The CDR3 region is CASSQGLSNQPQHF. CDR3 DNA sequence: TGTGCCAGCAGCCAAGGGCTTAGCAATCAGCCCCAGCATTTT.

The CDR3 nucleotides read TGCGCCAGCAGCTTGGAAGGTGGGGGCGTCACAGATACGCAGTATTTT. It translates to CASSLEGGGVTDTQYF. The V call is TRBV5-1, the J call TRBJ2-3; perhaps TRBD1 as D (6 bases). V was trimmed by 0 bases and J by 2 bases, leaving 13 bases between them. There are 16 residues in the CDR3. Germline V gives CDR1 SGHRS, CDR2 YFSETQ. The variable domain in full, with the rest retrieved from reference TRBV5-1 and TRBJ2-3, is KAGVTQTPRYLIKTRGQQVTLSCSPISGHRSVSWYQQTPGQGLQFLFEYFSETQRNKGNFPGRFSGRQFSNSRSEMNVSTLELGDSALYLCASSLEGGGVTDTQYFGPGTRLTVL.

The chain couples TRBV5-1 to TRBJ2-6, with 7 bases fitting TRBD1. V shed 4 bases, J shed 3 bases, and the junction held 4 bases outside the gene matches. Germline V gene lookup returns CDR1 SGHRS and CDR2 YFSETQ. This CDR3 has 15 residues. The CDR3 DNA is TGCGCCAGCAGCCCGAGACAGGGTGGGGCCAACGTCCTGACTTTC. It specifies CASSPRQGGANVLTF.

The chain is built from TRBV6-5 and TRBJ1-2, with a tentative D call TRBD1 (5 bases). Germline-derived CDR1 and CDR2 are MNHEY and SVGAGI. With 5 bases removed from V and 3 bases from J, the gap between germline ends came to 13 bases. This CDR3 contains 14 residues. The CDR3 DNA reads TGTGCCAGCAGTCCCAGGGCGCGATACTATGGCTACACCTTC. This encodes CASSPRARYYGYTF.

The V and J genes are TRBV4-1 and TRBJ2-5, with D possibly matching TRBD2 (7 bases). This CDR3 spans 17 amino acids. Trimming removed 3 bases from V and 5 bases from J, with 22 bases in between. Germline V CDR1 and CDR2: MGHRA, YSYEKL. In DNA, the CDR3 is TGCGCCAGCAGCCAGTATTTTAGGGGGAGGGCCCAGGAGACCCAGTACTTC. Protein: CASSQYFRGRAQETQYF.